This is a list of T cell receptor beta chains from one sample in a study of response to subunit inactivated influenza vaccine. Using its own MiXCR run on the RT-PCR reads, TCRdb lists one record per CDR3 protein. The data show fewer than 800,000 distinct CDR3 sequences, less than 20% seen once. The sample in question was PBMCs from blood, obtained roughly 13 days after vaccination. The receptors here all came from a middle-aged man who received an inactivated influenza vaccine. The CDR3 runs from the conserved cysteine through the conserved F or W. The D gene is left open where the match is weak. Size is omitted from some rows. Given values are once, few, many or a class for expanded clones.

TRBJ2-1 - TRBV3-1 few CASSQEVGILGNEQFF TGTGCCAGCAGCCAAGAAGTAGGAATTCTGGGGAATGAGCAGTTCTTC
TRBJ2-3 - TRBV11-1 - CASSAHPSVGWAGTTDTQYF TGTGCCAGCAGCGCCCATCCCTCGGTTGGCTGGGCGGGGACCACAGATACGCAGTATTTT
TRBJ2-1 TRBD2 TRBV7-2 few CASSLVGTRDDNEQFF TGTGCCAGCAGCTTAGTAGGGACTAGGGACGACAATGAGCAGTTCTTC
TRBJ2-3 TRBD1 TRBV20-1 - CSADRGASTDTQYF TGCAGTGCCGACAGGGGCGCTAGCACAGATACGCAGTATTTT
TRBJ2-1 TRBD2 TRBV24-1 few CATSPPGLAGSGEQFF TGTGCCACCAGTCCCCCGGGACTAGCGGGATCGGGTGAGCAGTTCTTC
TRBJ1-1 - TRBV5-1 - CASSLGDGNTEAFF TGCGCCAGCAGCTTGGGGGACGGGAACACTGAAGCTTTCTTT
TRBJ1-2 TRBD1 TRBV28 - CASSLWEGQGAIGYTF TGTGCCAGCAGTTTATGGGAGGGACAGGGCGCTATTGGCTACACCTTC
TRBJ1-6 TRBD1 TRBV30 - CAWIKRDRPNSPLHF TGTGCCTGGATCAAGAGGGACAGACCTAATTCACCCCTCCACTTT
TRBJ2-1 - TRBV10-1 - CASSERGSRRNSAYNEQFF TGCGCCAGCAGTGAGCGAGGCTCCCGGCGTAACAGTGCCTACAATGAGCAGTTCTTC
TRBJ2-3 TRBD2 TRBV20-1 once CSASPGAGVTDTQYF TGCAGTGCTAGTCCCGGAGCGGGAGTTACAGATACGCAGTATTTT
TRBJ2-7 - TRBV18 many CASSPSIYEQYF TGTGCCAGCTCACCATCAATCTACGAGCAGTACTTC
TRBJ2-3 - TRBV18 - CASSPLLEDTQYF TGTGCCAGCTCACCCCTGTTGGAGGATACGCAGTATTTT
TRBJ1-2 TRBD1 TRBV24-1 once CATSDRGQGYGYTF TGTGCCACCAGTGACCGGGGACAGGGCTATGGCTACACCTTC
TRBJ2-5 TRBD2 TRBV20-1 - CSARTTSGSWETQYF TGCAGTGCTAGGACTACCAGCGGGAGTTGGGAGACCCAGTACTTC
TRBJ2-6 - TRBV11-1 few CASSHHIFRDLGANVLTF TGTGCCAGCAGCCATCACATATTCAGGGATCTTGGGGCCAACGTCCTGACTTTC
TRBJ2-2 - TRBV12-3/TRBV12-4 - CASSPASQGRELFF TGTGCCAGCAGTCCTGCCTCACAGGGCCGGGAGCTGTTTTTT
TRBJ2-7 TRBD1 TRBV9 - CASSAREGTGRYEQYF TGTGCCAGCAGCGCTAGAGAGGGGACAGGGAGATACGAGCAGTACTTC
TRBJ2-2 TRBD2 TRBV5-1 many CASSLTSGGTGELFF TGCGCCAGCAGCCTGACTAGCGGAGGAACCGGGGAGCTGTTTTTT
TRBJ1-1 TRBD1 TRBV18 many CASSPLSGGLTEAFF TGTGCCAGCTCACCACTCTCAGGGGGCCTCACTGAAGCTTTCTTT
TRBJ2-5 - TRBV14 - CASSQVRFETQYF TGTGCCAGCAGCCAAGTTAGGTTCGAGACCCAGTACTTC
TRBJ2-7 TRBD1 TRBV9 - CASSAGGTGSYEQYF TGTGCCAGCAGCGCCGGGGGGACAGGGTCCTACGAGCAGTACTTC
TRBJ1-2 - TRBV12-3/TRBV12-4 few CASSSDYGRYTF TGTGCCAGCAGCTCTGACTACGGTCGCTACACCTTC
TRBJ2-3 - TRBV24-1 few CATSDQGTITDTQYF TGTGCCACCAGTGACCAGGGAACTATCACAGATACGCAGTATTTT
TRBJ1-2 - TRBV18 - CASSPSRFNYGYTF TGTGCCAGCTCACCAAGCAGATTTAACTATGGCTACACCTTC
TRBJ2-7 - TRBV28 many CASSFQGWNEQYF TGTGCCAGCAGTTTTCAGGGGTGGAACGAGCAGTACTTC
TRBJ2-5 - TRBV6-1 few CASNVPQVPQETQYF TGTGCCAGCAATGTTCCTCAGGTCCCCCAAGAGACCCAGTACTTC
TRBJ2-1 - TRBV20-1 - CSARDRTVGLNEQFF TGCAGTGCTAGAGATCGGACGGTAGGGCTCAATGAGCAGTTCTTC
TRBJ2-3 TRBD2 TRBV5-1 few CASSLVAGWTDTQYF TGCGCCAGCAGCTTGGTAGCGGGTTGGACAGATACGCAGTATTTT
TRBJ2-7 TRBD2 TRBV29-1 - CSVAGTRGYYEQYF TGCAGCGTTGCCGGGACTAGGGGGTATTACGAGCAGTACTTC
TRBJ1-5 - TRBV20-1 few CSASLDTPGQPQHF TGCAGTGCTAGCCTGGACACCCCAGGTCAGCCCCAGCATTTT
TRBJ2-7 - TRBV6-1 few CASSSGRQAYEQYF TGTGCCAGCAGCAGTGGACGGCAAGCCTACGAGCAGTACTTC
TRBJ2-7 - TRBV7-2 few CASSREGEQYF TGTGCCAGCAGCCGGGAAGGCGAGCAGTACTTC
TRBJ2-2 TRBD2 TRBV20-1 - CSARELAVQPRVLFF TGCAGTGCTAGGGAACTAGCGGTACAACCTAGGGTGCTGTTTTTT